This T cell receptor (beta chain) was sequenced during a study of CD4+ T cells in melanoma. Clones were read by immunoSEQ multiplex PCR, and TCRdb kept only the in-frame ones, dropping some. The sample consists of more than 110,000 clones, approximately 91% of them appearing once. Regarding this clone: Its antigen remains unidentified.

Study outcomes and limitations: Neoantigen-specific CD4+ T cells in melanoma reportedly had diverse differentiation states. A reported correlation linked neoantigen-specific CD4+ T cells to CD8+, macrophage and B cell function.

CDR1 and CDR2 from the germline V gene are SNHLY and FYNNEI. Trimming cost V 0 bases and J 10 bases, with 16 bases left between them. The CDR3 is 16 amino acids. This chain joins TRBV2 and TRBJ1-6; tentative D call: TRBD1 (5 bases). The sequence was obtained from a human donor with melanoma. CDR3 bases: TGTGCCAGCAGTGAAGCAGCGGGCGCGGGGGGGTCACCCCTCCACTTT. The encoded protein is CASSEAAGAGGSPLHF.